These 30 T cell receptor beta chains share one sample of origin, sequenced in a study of T cells in Graves' hyperthyroidism and ophthalmopathy. RNA transcripts served as the template for amplifying TCR beta CDR3 regions. The HTBI primer set was used in a first-round RT-PCR of the TCR CDR3. TCRdb ran MiXCR on the multiplex PCR reads and lists one entry per CDR3 protein. The repertoire holds some 720,000 distinct CDR3 sequences, with about 15% as singletons. The sequenced sample was blood. The receptors shown here come from a man younger than 35 with Graves' hyperthyroidism.

The sample holds a few counts of this clonotype. The chain combines TRBV5-6 with TRBJ1-3; a possible D gene is TRBD1 (5 bases). CDR3 length equals 14 residues. Between the trimmed V and J ends, which lost 4 bases and 3 bases, there was a span of 11 bases. Germline-derived CDR1 and CDR2 are SGHDT and YYEEEE. The chain's CDR3 is CASSRGTDGNTIYF. The CDR3 nucleotides are TGTGCCAGCAGCCGCGGGACGGATGGAAACACCATATATTTT.

This clonotype was observed many times. This sequence joins TRBV7-2 and TRBJ1-6; D is possibly TRBD1 (6 bases). Germline V lookup: CDR1 SGHTA, CDR2 FQGNSA. The V gene lost 5 bases and the J gene lost 4 bases, with 12 bases spanning the gap. The CDR3 length is 15 residues. CDR3: CASSPEGGYNSPLHF. The CDR3 region has the DNA TGTGCCAGCAGCCCCGAGGGGGGTTATAATTCACCCCTCCACTTT.

This clonotype has ten or more counts. The chain combines TRBV6-1 with TRBJ2-7, with TRBD1 matching over 7 bases. This CDR3 is built from 14 residues. V was clipped by 5 bases and J by 6 bases; unmatched bases: 10. CDR1 MNHNS and CDR2 SASEGT come from the germline V gene. CDR3 in amino acids: CASSRDRASAEQYF. The CDR3 DNA reads TGTGCCAGCAGTAGAGACAGGGCGTCCGCCGAGCAGTACTTC.

V gene TRBV10-3 combines with J gene TRBJ2-1; the match to TRBD2 covers 9 bases. Germline lookup yields CDR1 ENHRY and CDR2 SYGVKD. J lost 7 bases, V lost 0 bases, and 4 bases had no gene match. The CDR3 spans 15 residues. The CDR3 reads CAISESLAGLNEQFF. The CDR3 DNA reads TGTGCCATCAGTGAGTCCCTAGCGGGACTGAATGAGCAGTTCTTC.

This clonotype was observed at least ten times. The genes are TRBV6-2 or TRBV6-3 and TRBJ1-2; 9 bases are shared with TRBD1. Germline values: CDR1 MNHEY, CDR2 SVGEGT. CDR3 length: 13 amino acids. V shed 5 bases and J 6 bases; nucleotides not matched to a gene: 4. CDR3 sequence: CASSPGTGNGYTF. Here the CDR3 DNA reads TGTGCCAGCAGTCCCGGGACAGGGAATGGCTACACCTTC.

This clonotype has just a few counts. V gene TRBV28 combines with J gene TRBJ2-1; D is uncertain. Germline CDR1 MDHEN, CDR2 SYDVKM. Trimming stripped 3 bases from V and 9 bases from J, with 15 bases between. This CDR3 has 14 residues. In DNA, the CDR3 is TGTGCCAGCAGTTTGGTGGGGAAGGATGGTGAGCAGTTCTTC. Encoded protein: CASSLVGKDGEQFF.

The gene calls are TRBV9 and TRBJ2-2, with 12 bases identical to TRBD2. J gave up 7 bases and V 3 bases, and 10 bases lay outside the gene matches. Germline loops: CDR1 SGDLS, CDR2 YYNGEE. CDR3 length: 17 amino acids. CDR3 bases: TGTGCCAGCAGCGGAGGGACTAGCGGGTTTGGAGGCGGGGAGCTGTTTTTT. Its translation is CASSGGTSGFGGGELFF. The full variable domain, its missing parts supplied by reference TRBV9 and TRBJ2-2, is DSGVTQTPKHLITATGQRVTLRCSPRSGDLSVYWYQQSLDQGLQFLIQYYNGEERAKGNILERFSAQQFPDLHSELNLSSLELGDSALYFCASSGGTSGFGGGELFFGEGSRLTVL.

The V gene is TRBV6-4, the J gene TRBJ2-2, with 8 positions matching TRBD2. The germline gives CDR1 MRHNA, CDR2 SNTAGT. Germline trimming cut 5 bases from V and 4 bases from J; bases unmatched to any gene: 0. The CDR3 runs 13 residues. Written as DNA, the CDR3 is TGTGCCAGCAGTAGCGGGAGCACCGGGGAGCTGTTTTTT. The encoded protein is CASSSGSTGELFF.

The rearrangement links TRBV19 to TRBJ1-1; D call uncertain. The CDR3 extends over 16 amino acids. The ends were cut back, 5 bases at V and 5 bases at J, with 21 bases in the middle. Looked up from germline, CDR1 is LNHDA and CDR2 is SQIVND (reference sequence). The CDR3 bases are TGTGCCAGTAGTCGCAGGATAAGCTCTTTGGGAACTGAAGCTTTCTTT. Amino acids: CASSRRISSLGTEAFF. The full variable domain, rest sourced from reference TRBV19 and TRBJ1-1, is DGGITQSPKYLFRKEGQNVTLSCEQNLNHDAMYWYRQDPGQGLRLIYYSQIVNDFQKGDIAEGYSVSREKKESFPLTVTSAQKNPTAFYLCASSRRISSLGTEAFFGQGTRLTVV.

This clonotype was observed a few times. The gene calls are TRBV19 and TRBJ2-7, with TRBD2 matching over 8 bases. Germline V gene lookup returns CDR1 LNHDA and CDR2 SQIVND (reference sequence). With V trimmed by 4 bases and J by 2 bases, 10 bases remained unmatched. CDR3 length: 16 amino acids. CDR3 DNA: TGTGCCAGTAGTACGTCGGGTAGCGGGATCCCCTACGAGCAGTACTTC. Amino acid sequence: CASSTSGSGIPYEQYF.

This chain connects TRBV5-1 to TRBJ2-3, with TRBD1 as a possible D gene (6 bases). Trimming took off 4 bases at V and 0 bases at J, with 12 bases between the two ends. The CDR3 extends over 15 amino acids. Germline-derived CDR1 and CDR2 are SGHRS and YFSETQ. The CDR3 spells CASSRQETSTDTQYF. In nucleotides, the CDR3 is TGCGCCAGCAGCCGACAGGAGACAAGCACAGATACGCAGTATTTT.

This clonotype was observed a handful of times. The genes are TRBV19 and TRBJ2-1, with D possibly matching TRBD2 (6 bases). The germline V gene has CDR1 LNHDA and CDR2 SQIVND (reference sequence). This CDR3 comprises 14 residues. The V gene lost 6 bases and the J gene lost 2 bases, with 11 bases spanning the gap. The CDR3 loop is CASSKRGTYNEQFF. The CDR3 region has the DNA TGTGCCAGTAGCAAACGGGGGACCTACAATGAGCAGTTCTTC.

This clonotype was counted many times. This chain uses TRBV28 with TRBJ2-7, with TRBD1 matching over 9 bases. Trimming removed 5 bases from V and 4 bases from J; junction bases left unmatched: 6. Per the germline V gene, CDR1 is MDHEN and CDR2 is SYDVKM. This CDR3 comprises 14 residues. Written as DNA, the CDR3 is TGTGCCAGCAGTAGAACAGGGGGCAAGTACGAGCAGTACTTC. It is translated as CASSRTGGKYEQYF.

This clonotype was recorded many times. The chain recombines TRBV27 with TRBJ2-1, with D uncertain. Germline V gene lookup returns CDR1 MNHEY and CDR2 SMNVEV (reference sequence). CDR3 size: 14 residues. V was shortened by 5 bases and J by 2 bases, with 10 bases between the two germline ends. CDR3: CASSLVSTYNEQFF. In DNA, the CDR3 is TGTGCCAGCAGTCTAGTCTCTACCTACAATGAGCAGTTCTTC.

This clonotype was seen at least ten times. The genes are TRBV30 and TRBJ1-1, with D perhaps TRBD1 (6 bases). Germline assignment: CDR1 GTSNPN and CDR2 SVGIG (reference sequence). This CDR3 region has 13 residues. Trimming took off 2 bases at V and 1 base at J, with 8 bases between the two ends. Written as DNA, the CDR3 is TGTGCCTGGAGTAGGACAGCGAACACTGAAGCTTTCTTT. Protein product: CAWSRTANTEAFF.

This clonotype was seen only once. The chain is built from TRBV24-1 and TRBJ1-5; D unresolved. Between the trimmed V and J ends, which lost 1 base and 1 base, there was a span of 4 bases. The CDR3 spans 14 residues. The V gene's germline CDR1 is KGHDR and CDR2 SFDVKD. Here the CDR3 DNA reads TGTGCCACCAGTGATTTAGAAAGCAATCAGCCCCAGCATTTT. Translation gives CATSDLESNQPQHF.

This clonotype showed up many times. This chain links TRBV10-3 with TRBJ1-5, with D tentatively TRBD1 (5 bases). The length of the CDR3 is 13 residues. Looked up from germline, CDR1 is ENHRY and CDR2 is SYGVKD. Trimming left V 9 bases short and J 11 bases short, with 20 bases between. The CDR3 region is CAMTATPGGSQHF. CDR3 in DNA: TGTGCCATGACAGCCACCCCGGGGGGGTCCCAGCATTTT.

This clonotype has just a few counts. The chain joins TRBV7-2 to TRBJ2-7; D is unclear. The germline gives CDR1 SGHTA, CDR2 FQGNSA. This CDR3 comprises 15 residues. The germline V and J ends were trimmed by 0 bases and 2 bases, with 11 bases remaining between them. The CDR3 DNA is TGTGCCAGCAGCTTAGCGCGCAGCAAACCCTACGAGCAGTACTTC. Translating gives CASSLARSKPYEQYF.

This clonotype was recorded many times. The chain is built from TRBV6-1 and TRBJ2-1, with a possible D match to TRBD2 (5 bases). The CDR3 loop spans 14 amino acids. The V gene lost 8 bases and the J gene lost 0 bases, with 11 bases spanning the gap. The germline gives CDR1 MNHNS, CDR2 SASEGT. The chain's CDR3 is CASGRGSSYNEQFF. CDR3 bases: TGTGCCAGCGGACGGGGTAGCTCCTACAATGAGCAGTTCTTC.

The V gene is TRBV12-3 or TRBV12-4, the J gene TRBJ2-5; possibly TRBD1 for D (5 bases). Trimming removed 3 bases at V and 2 bases at J, with 10 bases between. This CDR3 is 14 amino acids long. CDR3 region: CASSLFSGQETQYF. The CDR3 DNA follows: TGTGCCAGCAGTTTGTTTTCAGGGCAAGAGACCCAGTACTTC.

The chain recombines TRBV5-8 with TRBJ2-2; tentatively, D is TRBD1 (5 bases). The CDR3 has 17 amino acids. The ends were cut back, 5 bases at V and 0 bases at J, with 17 bases in the middle. Germline lookup yields CDR1 SGHTS and CDR2 YDEGEE. This CDR3 reads CASRPYRRQSNTGELFF. CDR3 DNA sequence: TGTGCCAGCAGACCTTATCGTCGACAGTCGAACACCGGGGAGCTGTTTTTT.

This clonotype was seen ten or more times. The V gene is TRBV10-3, the J gene TRBJ1-6; the D is unclear. This CDR3 contains 14 residues. Looked up from germline, CDR1 is ENHRY and CDR2 is SYGVKD. The V gene lost 1 base and the J gene lost 10 bases, with 11 bases spanning the gap. The CDR3 region has the DNA TGTGCCATCAGTGAGTTCGGGGTACGATCACCCCTCCACTTT. It yields the protein CAISEFGVRSPLHF.

This clonotype was seen at least ten times. The rearrangement links TRBV28 to TRBJ2-3, with TRBD2 matching over 7 bases. The CDR3 is made up of 17 amino acids. Germline V gene data show CDR1 as MDHEN and CDR2 as SYDVKM. The V and J ends lost 3 bases and 5 bases, in that order; junction bases with no gene match: 14. CDR3 sequence reads: CASSLGAGRPGEDTQYF. The CDR3 region has the DNA TGTGCCAGCAGTTTGGGTGCCGGGAGGCCCGGGGAAGATACGCAGTATTTT.

Many counts were recorded for this clonotype. The rearrangement uses TRBV28 and TRBJ2-1; D not resolved. The V end was cut by 6 bases, the J end by 0 bases, with 12 bases between. CDR3 length equals 15 residues. Looked up from germline, CDR1 is MDHEN and CDR2 is SYDVKM. DNA for the CDR3: TGTGCCAGCAGCCACTATTTACTCTCCTACAATGAGCAGTTCTTC. Protein product: CASSHYLLSYNEQFF.

In this sample, this clonotype turned up a few times. V usage is TRBV19 and J usage is TRBJ2-7; 9 bases fit TRBD1. Germline values: CDR1 LNHDA, CDR2 SQIVND (reference sequence). J gave up 3 bases and V 3 bases, and 6 bases lay outside the gene matches. The CDR3 has 15 residues. This CDR3 is CASSIVGTGSYEQYF. In nucleotides, the CDR3 is TGTGCCAGTAGTATCGTAGGGACAGGGAGCTACGAGCAGTACTTC.

This clonotype has a count of ten or more. The chain combines TRBV10-3 with TRBJ2-5; 8 bases line up with TRBD2. CDR3 length equals 15 residues. J lost 1 base, V lost 7 bases, and 8 bases had no gene match. Germline-derived CDR1 and CDR2 are ENHRY and SYGVKD. CDR3 protein: CAIKEDSGVQETQYF. The CDR3 DNA reads TGTGCCATCAAAGAGGATAGCGGGGTCCAAGAGACCCAGTACTTC.

This clonotype was picked up many times. V gene TRBV9 combines with J gene TRBJ2-3, with TRBD2 as a possible D gene (5 bases). Germline values: CDR1 SGDLS, CDR2 YYNGEE. CDR3 size: 17 residues. Trimming removed 4 bases at V and 2 bases at J, with 20 bases between. For the CDR3, the DNA is TGTGCCAGCAGCTCCTCCTTGGAGCGGATCGACACAGATACGCAGTATTTT. The encoded protein is CASSSSLERIDTDTQYF. Full variable domain (rest looked up from reference TRBV9 and TRBJ2-3): DSGVTQTPKHLITATGQRVTLRCSPRSGDLSVYWYQQSLDQGLQFLIQYYNGEERAKGNILERFSAQQFPDLHSELNLSSLELGDSALYFCASSSSLERIDTDTQYFGPGTRLTVL.

This clonotype was observed many times. The gene calls are TRBV4-3 and TRBJ2-7, with 10 bases lining up with TRBD2. This CDR3 region has 14 residues. Germline V gene data show CDR1 as LGHNA and CDR2 as YSLEER. With V trimmed by 3 bases and J by 5 bases, 4 bases remained unmatched. The CDR3 protein is CASSQLAGVNEQYF. DNA for the CDR3: TGCGCCAGCAGCCAGCTAGCGGGAGTTAACGAGCAGTACTTC.

V gene TRBV6-2 or TRBV6-3 combines with J gene TRBJ1-5, with D possibly being TRBD1 (6 bases). This CDR3 region has 19 residues. Trimming took off 5 bases at V and 0 bases at J, with 23 bases between the two ends. Germline CDR1 and CDR2: MNHEY and SVGEGT. The CDR3 bases are TGTGCCAGCAGTGGGAGTACCGACAGGACCTACTATAGCAATCAGCCCCAGCATTTT. Translating gives CASSGSTDRTYYSNQPQHF.

The chain links TRBV4-1 to TRBJ2-5, with 14 bases that match TRBD2. Losses at the gene ends were 4 bases for V and 4 bases for J; bases not matched to a gene: 8. The germline V gene has CDR1 MGHRA and CDR2 YSYEKL. The CDR3 contains 17 residues. CDR3 coding DNA: TGCGCCAGCAGCCCGGGACTAGCGGGAGTAAGGGGAGAGACCCAGTACTTC. This sequence encodes CASSPGLAGVRGETQYF.